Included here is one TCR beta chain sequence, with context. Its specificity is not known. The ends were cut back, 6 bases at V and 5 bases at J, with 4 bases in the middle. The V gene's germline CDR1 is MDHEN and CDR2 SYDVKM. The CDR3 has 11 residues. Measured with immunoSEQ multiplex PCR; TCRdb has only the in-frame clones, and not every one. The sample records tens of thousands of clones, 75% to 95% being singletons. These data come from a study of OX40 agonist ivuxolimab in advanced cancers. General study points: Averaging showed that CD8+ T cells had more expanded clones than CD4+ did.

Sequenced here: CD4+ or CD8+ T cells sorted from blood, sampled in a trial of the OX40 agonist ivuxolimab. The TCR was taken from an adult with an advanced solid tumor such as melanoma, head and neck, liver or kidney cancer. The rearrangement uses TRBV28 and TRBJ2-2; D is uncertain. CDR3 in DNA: TGTGCCAGCAGCCTGACCGGGGAGCTGTTTTTT. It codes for CASSLTGELFF. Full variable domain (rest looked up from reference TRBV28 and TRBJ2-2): DVKVTQSSRYLVKRTGEKVFLECVQDMDHENMFWYRQDPGLGLRLIYFSYDVKMKEKGDIPEGYSVSREKKERFSLILESASTNQTSMYLCASSLTGELFFGEGSRLTVL.